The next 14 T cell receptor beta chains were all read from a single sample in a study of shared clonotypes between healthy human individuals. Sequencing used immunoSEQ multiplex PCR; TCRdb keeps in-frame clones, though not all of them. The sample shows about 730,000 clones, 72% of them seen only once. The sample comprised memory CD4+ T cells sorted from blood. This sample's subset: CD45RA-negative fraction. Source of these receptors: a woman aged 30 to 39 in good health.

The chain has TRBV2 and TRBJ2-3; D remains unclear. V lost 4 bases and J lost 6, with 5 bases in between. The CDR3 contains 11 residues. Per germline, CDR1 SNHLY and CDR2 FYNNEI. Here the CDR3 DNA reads TGTGCCAGCAGTGTTAGGGATACGCAGTATTTT. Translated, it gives CASSVRDTQYF.

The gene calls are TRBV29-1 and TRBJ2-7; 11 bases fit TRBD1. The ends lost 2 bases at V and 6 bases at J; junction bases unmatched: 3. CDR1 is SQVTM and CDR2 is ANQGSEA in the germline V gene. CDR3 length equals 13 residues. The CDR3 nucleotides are TGCAGCGTTGAAAGGACAGGGGGCAGCGAGCAGTACTTC. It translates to CSVERTGGSEQYF.

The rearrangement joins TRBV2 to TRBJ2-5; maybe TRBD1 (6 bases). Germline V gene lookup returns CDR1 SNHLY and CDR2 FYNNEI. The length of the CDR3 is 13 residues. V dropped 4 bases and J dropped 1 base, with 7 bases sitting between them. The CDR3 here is CASSGDTQETQYF. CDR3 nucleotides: TGTGCCAGCAGTGGGGACACCCAAGAGACCCAGTACTTC.

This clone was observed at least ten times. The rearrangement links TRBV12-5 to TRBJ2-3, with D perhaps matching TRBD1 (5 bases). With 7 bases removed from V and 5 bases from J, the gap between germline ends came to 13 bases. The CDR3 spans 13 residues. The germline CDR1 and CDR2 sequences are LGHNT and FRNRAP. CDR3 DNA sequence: TGTGCTAGTGCAGGGTGGGGTCAAGATACGCAGTATTTT. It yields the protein CASAGWGQDTQYF.

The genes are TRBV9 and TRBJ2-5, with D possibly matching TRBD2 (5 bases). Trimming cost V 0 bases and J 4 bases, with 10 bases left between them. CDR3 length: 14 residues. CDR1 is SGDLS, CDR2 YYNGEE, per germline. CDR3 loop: CASSVGGLGETQYF. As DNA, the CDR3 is TGTGCCAGCAGCGTAGGAGGGCTCGGAGAGACCCAGTACTTC. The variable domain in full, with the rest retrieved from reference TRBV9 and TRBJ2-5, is DSGVTQTPKHLITATGQRVTLRCSPRSGDLSVYWYQQSLDQGLQFLIQYYNGEERAKGNILERFSAQQFPDLHSELNLSSLELGDSALYFCASSVGGLGETQYFGPGTRLLVL.

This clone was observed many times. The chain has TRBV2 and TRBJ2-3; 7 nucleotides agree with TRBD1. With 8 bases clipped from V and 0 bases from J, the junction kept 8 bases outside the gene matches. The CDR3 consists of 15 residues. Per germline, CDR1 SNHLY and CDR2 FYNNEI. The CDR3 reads CASSFDRASTDTQYF. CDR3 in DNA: TGTGCCAGCTCCTTCGACAGGGCTAGCACAGATACGCAGTATTTT.

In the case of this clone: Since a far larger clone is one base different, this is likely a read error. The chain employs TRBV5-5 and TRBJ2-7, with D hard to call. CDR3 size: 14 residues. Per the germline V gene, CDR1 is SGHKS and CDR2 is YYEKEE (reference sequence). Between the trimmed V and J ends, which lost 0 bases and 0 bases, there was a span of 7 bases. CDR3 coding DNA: TGTGCCAGCAGCTTGGCCGGGCCCTCCTACGAGCAGTACTTC. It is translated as CASSLAGPSYEQYF.

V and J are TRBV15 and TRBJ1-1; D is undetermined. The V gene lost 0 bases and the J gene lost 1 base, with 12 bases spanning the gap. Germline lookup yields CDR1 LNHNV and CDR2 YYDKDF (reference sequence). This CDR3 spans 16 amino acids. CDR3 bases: TGTGCCACCAGCAGAGATCGTTACAGAACGAACACTGAAGCTTTCTTT. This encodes CATSRDRYRTNTEAFF. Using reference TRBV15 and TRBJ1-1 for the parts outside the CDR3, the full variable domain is DAMVIQNPRYQVTQFGKPVTLSCSQTLNHNVMYWYQQKSSQAPKLLFHYYDKDFNNEADTPDNFQSRRPNTSFCFLDIRSPGLGDTAMYLCATSRDRYRTNTEAFFGQGTRLTVV.

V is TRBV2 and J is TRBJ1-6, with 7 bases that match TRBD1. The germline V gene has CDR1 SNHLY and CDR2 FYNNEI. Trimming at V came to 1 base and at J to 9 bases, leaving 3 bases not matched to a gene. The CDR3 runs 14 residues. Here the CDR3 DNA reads TGTGCCAGCAGTGAAGAACAGGGGATTTCACCCCTCCACTTT. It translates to CASSEEQGISPLHF.

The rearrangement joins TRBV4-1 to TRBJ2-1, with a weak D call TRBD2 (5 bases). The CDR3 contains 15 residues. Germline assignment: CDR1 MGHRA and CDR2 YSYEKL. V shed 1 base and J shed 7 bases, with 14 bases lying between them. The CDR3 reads CASSQGGIEGNEQFF. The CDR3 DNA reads TGCGCCAGCAGCCAAGGAGGGATAGAAGGTAATGAGCAGTTCTTC.

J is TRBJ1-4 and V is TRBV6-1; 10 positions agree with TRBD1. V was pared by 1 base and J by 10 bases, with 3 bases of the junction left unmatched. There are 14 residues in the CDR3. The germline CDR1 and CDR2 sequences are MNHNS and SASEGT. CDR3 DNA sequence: TGTGCCAGCAGTGAAGGACAGGGGGCGGGAAAACTGTTTTTT. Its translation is CASSEGQGAGKLFF.

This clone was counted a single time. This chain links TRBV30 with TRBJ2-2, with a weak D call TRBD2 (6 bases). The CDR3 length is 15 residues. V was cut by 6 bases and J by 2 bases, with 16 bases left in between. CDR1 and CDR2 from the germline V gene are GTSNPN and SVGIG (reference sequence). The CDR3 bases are TGTGCCTGTCTCCGGGAGAGGGTTAACACCGGGGAGCTGTTTTTT. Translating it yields CACLRERVNTGELFF.

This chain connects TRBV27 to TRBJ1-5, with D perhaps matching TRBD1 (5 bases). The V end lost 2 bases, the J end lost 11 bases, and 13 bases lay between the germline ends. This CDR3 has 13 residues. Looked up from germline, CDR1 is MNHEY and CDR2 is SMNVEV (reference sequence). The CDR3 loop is CASSLKFREAQHF. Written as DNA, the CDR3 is TGTGCCAGCAGTTTAAAGTTCAGGGAGGCCCAGCATTTT.

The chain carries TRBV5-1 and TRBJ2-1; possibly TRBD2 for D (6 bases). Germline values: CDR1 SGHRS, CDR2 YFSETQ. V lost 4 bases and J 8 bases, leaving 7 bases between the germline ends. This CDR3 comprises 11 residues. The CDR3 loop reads CASSGGDEQFF. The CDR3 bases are TGCGCCAGCAGCGGAGGGGATGAGCAGTTCTTC.